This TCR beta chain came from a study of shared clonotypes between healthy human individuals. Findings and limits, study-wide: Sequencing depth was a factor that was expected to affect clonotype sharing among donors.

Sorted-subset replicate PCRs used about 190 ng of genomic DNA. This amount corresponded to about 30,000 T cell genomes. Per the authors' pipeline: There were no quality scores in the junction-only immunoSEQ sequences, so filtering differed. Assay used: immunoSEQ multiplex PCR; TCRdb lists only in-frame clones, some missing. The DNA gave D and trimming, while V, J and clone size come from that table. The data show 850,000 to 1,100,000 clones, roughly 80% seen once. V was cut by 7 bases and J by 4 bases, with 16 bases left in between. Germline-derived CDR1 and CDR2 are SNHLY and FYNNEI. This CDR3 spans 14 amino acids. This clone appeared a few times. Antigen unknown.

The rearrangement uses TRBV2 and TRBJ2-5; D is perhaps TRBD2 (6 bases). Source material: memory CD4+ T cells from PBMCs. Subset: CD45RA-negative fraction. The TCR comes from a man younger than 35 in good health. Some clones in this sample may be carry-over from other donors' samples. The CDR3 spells CASNRAPGAETQYF. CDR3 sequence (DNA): TGTGCCAGCAACCGGGCACCGGGAGCAGAGACCCAGTACTTC.